The clone carrying this T cell receptor (beta chain) has just a few counts. The antigen is undetermined. This sample's time point: persistent/refractory GD, antithyroid drugs over 5 years with positive TRAb. Researchers made the TCR library from RNA that was extracted from PBMCs. This sample was included in a study of regulatory T cells in long-lasting Graves disease. Findings of the study overall: Persistent Graves' patients showed reduced TCR diversity versus newly diagnosed patients.

Investigators prepared the TCR beta libraries by applying iRepertoire HTBI primers and Arm-PCR of CDR3 regions. A single record per CDR3 protein comes from TCRdb applying MiXCR to the multiplex PCR reads. In the table there are roughly 360,000 distinct CDR3 sequences, approximately 23% of which are singletons. The sequences come from peripheral blood mononuclear cells (PBMCs), collected when the disease was refractory, from a patient treated with antithyroid drugs. The clonotype comes from a woman aged 40 to 50 with Graves disease.

CDR3 sequence reads: CASSSRPGSSETQYF. CDR3 sequence (DNA): TGTGCCAGCAGCTCCCGGCCCGGGAGCTCGGAGACCCAGTACTTC. The chain joins TRBV7-3 to TRBJ2-5; D may be TRBD2 (6 bases). The CDR3 runs to 15 residues. V shed 4 bases and J shed 5 bases, with 17 bases lying between them. From germline, CDR1 is SGHTA and CDR2 FQGTGA.